Sequencing of this T cell receptor (beta chain) was carried out in a study of vaccination and CD4 T cells after COVID-19. As for the study in general: Six male and four female convalescents took part, two of them Hispanic. For control cultures, the treatment was a CEFX pool, an HIV-1 Nef pool, or no peptide. Convalescent patients gave post-COVID blood a median approximately 94 days post-diagnosis, range 35 to 161.

Sequencing of cultured CD4+ T cell DNA used the Oncomine TCR Beta short-read assay. TCRdb recomputed calls from the PCR reads with MiXCR, one row per CDR3 protein. The sample holds about 9,200 distinct CDR3 sequences, around 58% seen once. Remarks on this clonotype: Its target is unknown.

The CDR3 covers 14 residues. V lost 2 bases and J lost 4, with 10 bases in between. CDR1 is KGHDR, CDR2 SFDVKD, per germline. The treatment was: 10-day PBMC culture with coronavirus spike peptide pools or control peptides (ViraFEST assay). This clonotype originated in a human donor who had recovered from COVID-19. Sequencing was done on a sample of CD4+ T cells from blood, cultured in vitro. This rearrangement joins TRBV24-1 to TRBJ1-2; D is ambiguous. In DNA, the CDR3 is TGTGCCACCAGTGATTACCACGGTTTCTATGGCTACACCTTC. Protein sequence: CATSDYHGFYGYTF.